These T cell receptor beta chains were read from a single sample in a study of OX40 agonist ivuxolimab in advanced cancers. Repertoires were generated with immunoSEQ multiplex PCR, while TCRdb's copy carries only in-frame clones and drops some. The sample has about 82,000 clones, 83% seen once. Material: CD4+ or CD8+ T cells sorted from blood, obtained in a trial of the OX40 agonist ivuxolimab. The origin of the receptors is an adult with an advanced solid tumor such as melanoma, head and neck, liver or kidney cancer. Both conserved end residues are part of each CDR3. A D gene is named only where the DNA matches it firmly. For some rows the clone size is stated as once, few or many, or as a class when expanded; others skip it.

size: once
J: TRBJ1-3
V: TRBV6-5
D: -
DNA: TGTGCCACCCTGAGGGGAAACACCATATATTTT
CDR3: CATLRGNTIYF

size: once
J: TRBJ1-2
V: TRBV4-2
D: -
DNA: TGTGCCAGCAGCCAAGAAGAACACCCGAACTATGGCTACACCTTC
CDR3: CASSQEEHPNYGYTF

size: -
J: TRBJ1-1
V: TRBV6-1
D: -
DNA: TGTGCCAGCAAGGGGACTACTGAAGCTTTCTTT
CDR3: CASKGTTEAFF

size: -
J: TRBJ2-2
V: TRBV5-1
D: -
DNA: TGCGCCAGCAGCTTGGATCTAACCGGGGAGCTGTTTTTT
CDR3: CASSLDLTGELFF

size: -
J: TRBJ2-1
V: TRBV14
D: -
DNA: TGTGCCAGCAGCCAAGGGAGAAAAGGATTTATTAATGAGCAGTTCTTC
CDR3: CASSQGRKGFINEQFF

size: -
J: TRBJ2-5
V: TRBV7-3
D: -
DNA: TGTGCCAGCAGCTTAAGGGGTTGGGCGGGGGCCCCCCAAGAGACCCAGTACTTC
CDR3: CASSLRGWAGAPQETQYF

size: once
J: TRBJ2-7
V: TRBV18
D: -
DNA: TGTGCCAGCTCACCATCGGGGTCCTACGAGCAGTACTTC
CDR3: CASSPSGSYEQYF

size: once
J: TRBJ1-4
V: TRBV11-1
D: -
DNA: TGTGCCAGCAGCTACGACCGGACGGGTAATGAAAAACTGTTTTTT
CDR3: CASSYDRTGNEKLFF

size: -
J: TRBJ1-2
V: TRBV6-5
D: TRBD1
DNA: TGTGCCAGCAGTTACTCTTGGCAGGGGGGCTATGGCTACACCTTC
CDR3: CASSYSWQGGYGYTF

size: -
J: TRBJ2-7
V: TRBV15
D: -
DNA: TGTGCCACCAGCAGAGATTGGAATCCCCGAACCTCCTACGAGCAGTACTTC
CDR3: CATSRDWNPRTSYEQYF

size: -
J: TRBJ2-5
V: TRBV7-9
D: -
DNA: TGTGCCAGCAGCTCCACTAGCTCACAGACCCAGTACTTC
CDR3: CASSSTSSQTQYF

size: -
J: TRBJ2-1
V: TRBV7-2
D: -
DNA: TGTGCCAGCAGCGAAAGCGGTTTCTCCTACAATGAGCAGTTCTTC
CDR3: CASSESGFSYNEQFF

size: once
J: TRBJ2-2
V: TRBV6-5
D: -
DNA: TGTGCCAGCAGTTACACCTCAGGAACCGGCACCGGGGAGCTGTTTTTT
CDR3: CASSYTSGTGTGELFF

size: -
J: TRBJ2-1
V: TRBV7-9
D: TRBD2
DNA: TGTGCCAGCAGCCTATTAGGCGGGGGGGCGCTCAATGAGCAGTTCTTC
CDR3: CASSLLGGGALNEQFF

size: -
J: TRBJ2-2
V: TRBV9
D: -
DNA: TGTGCCAGCAGCGCTCGACAGGTCGCGAACACCGGGGAGCTGTTTTTT
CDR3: CASSARQVANTGELFF

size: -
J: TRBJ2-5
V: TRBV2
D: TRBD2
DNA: TGTGCCAGCAGTGGGGGCGGGGGGCCCCAAGAGACCCAGTACTTC
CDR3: CASSGGGGPQETQYF

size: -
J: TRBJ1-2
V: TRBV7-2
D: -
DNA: TGTGCCAGCAGCCCGCAGGGCCCCAACTATGGCTACACCTTC
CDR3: CASSPQGPNYGYTF

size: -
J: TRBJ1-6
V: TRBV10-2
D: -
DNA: TGCGCCAGCAGTGGTGGGTCCTATAATTCACCCCTCCACTTT
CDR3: CASSGGSYNSPLHF

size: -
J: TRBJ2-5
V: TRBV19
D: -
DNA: TGTGCCAGTAGTATGACCCAATCGACCCAGTACTTC
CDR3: CASSMTQSTQYF

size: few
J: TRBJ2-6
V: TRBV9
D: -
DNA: TGTGCCAGCAGCGTAGTTGGGGCCAACGTCCTGACTTTC
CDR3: CASSVVGANVLTF

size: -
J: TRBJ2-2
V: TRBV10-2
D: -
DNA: TGCGCCAGCAGTGGAGGGTGGGGTTTAGCGAACACCGGGGAGCTGTTTTTT
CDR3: CASSGGWGLANTGELFF

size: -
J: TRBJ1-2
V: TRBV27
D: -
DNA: TGTGCCAGCAGTTCCCCGGGAACTTTAGGCTATGGCTACACCTTC
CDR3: CASSSPGTLGYGYTF

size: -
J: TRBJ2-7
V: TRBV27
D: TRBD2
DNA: TGTGCCAGCAGTCTCCGAAGGACTAGCGGGTTCTCCTACGAGCAGTACTTC
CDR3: CASSLRRTSGFSYEQYF

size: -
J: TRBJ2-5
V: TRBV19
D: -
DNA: TGTGCCAGTAGTGGAGTCCTAGCACAGGGCCAAGAGACCCAGTACTTC
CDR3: CASSGVLAQGQETQYF

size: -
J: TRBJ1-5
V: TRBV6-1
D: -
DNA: TGTGCCAGCAGTGAAACCCCCGCCGGATTCAATCAGCCCCAGCATTTT
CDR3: CASSETPAGFNQPQHF

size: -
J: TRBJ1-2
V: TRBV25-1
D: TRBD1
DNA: TGTGCCAGCAGTGATGGACAGGGACCTTCCTATGGCTACACCTTC
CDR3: CASSDGQGPSYGYTF

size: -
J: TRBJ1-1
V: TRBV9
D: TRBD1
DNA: TGTGCCAGCAGCGCCCGACAGGGTGGGAACACTGAAGCTTTCTTT
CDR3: CASSARQGGNTEAFF

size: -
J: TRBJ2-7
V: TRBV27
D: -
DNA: TGTGCCAGCAGTCTCCAGGGCGGCTACGAGCAGTACTTC
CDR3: CASSLQGGYEQYF

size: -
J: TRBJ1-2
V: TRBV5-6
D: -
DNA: TGTGCCAGCAGCTTGAATACCTATGGCTACACCTTC
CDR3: CASSLNTYGYTF

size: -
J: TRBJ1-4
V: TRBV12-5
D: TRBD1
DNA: TGTGCTAGTGGTTCCTCTTTTACAGGGGGCCTTGGGGAAAAACTGTTTTTT
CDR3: CASGSSFTGGLGEKLFF

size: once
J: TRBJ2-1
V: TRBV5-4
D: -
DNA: TGTGCCAGCAGCCAAGAAACGAGCTCCTACAATGAGCAGCTCTTC
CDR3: CASSQETSSYNEQLF

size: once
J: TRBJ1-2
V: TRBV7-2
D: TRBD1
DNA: TGTGCCAGCAGCCGGGACAGGGGAGTCTATGGCTACACCTTC
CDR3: CASSRDRGVYGYTF

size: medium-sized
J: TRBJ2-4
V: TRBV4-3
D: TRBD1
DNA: TGCGCCAGCAGCCAAGAGGGGACAGGGGGAAGTTGGAACATTCAGTACTTC
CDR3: CASSQEGTGGSWNIQYF

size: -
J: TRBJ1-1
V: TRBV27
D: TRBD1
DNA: TGTGCCAGCAGCGACCACAGGGGGCGCTTTCGGGGGAACACTGAAGCTTTCTTT
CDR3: CASSDHRGRFRGNTEAFF

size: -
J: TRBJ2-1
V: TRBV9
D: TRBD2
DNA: TGTGCCAGCAGCCCGCGTGGGCTAGCGGGCCGCCATGAGCAGTTCTTC
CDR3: CASSPRGLAGRHEQFF

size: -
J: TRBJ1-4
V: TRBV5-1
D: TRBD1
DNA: TGCGCCAGCAGCCAGGGACAGAGGTTCGACGAAAAACTGTTTTTT
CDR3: CASSQGQRFDEKLFF

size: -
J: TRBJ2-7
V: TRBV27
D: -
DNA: TGTGCCAGCAGTCACCGGGAGACCTACGAGCAGTACTTC
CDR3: CASSHRETYEQYF

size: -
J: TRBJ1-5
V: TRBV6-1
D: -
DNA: TGTGCCAGCAGTACAGGGCTCGCTGCGAATCAGCCCCAGCATTTT
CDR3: CASSTGLAANQPQHF

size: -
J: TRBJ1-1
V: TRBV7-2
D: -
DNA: TGTGCCAGCAGCTTAGGGGCGGCTGAAGCTTTCTTT
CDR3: CASSLGAAEAFF

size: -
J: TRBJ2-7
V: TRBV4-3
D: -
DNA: TGCGCCAGCAGCCAAGACACAGGGATCTGGTCCGGCGAGCAGTACTTC
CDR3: CASSQDTGIWSGEQYF

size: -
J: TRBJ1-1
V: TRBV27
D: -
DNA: TGTGCCACTCGGGCGGTAGTCGACACTGAAGCTTTCTTT
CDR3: CATRAVVDTEAFF

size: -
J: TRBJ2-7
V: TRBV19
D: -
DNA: TGTGCCAGTAGTGCAACCGGGACGGGAATACGTGAGCAGTACTTC
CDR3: CASSATGTGIREQYF

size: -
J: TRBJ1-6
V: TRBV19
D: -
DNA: TGTGCCAGTAGGACGAGAGGGGACTTTAATTCACCCCTCCACTTT
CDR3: CASRTRGDFNSPLHF

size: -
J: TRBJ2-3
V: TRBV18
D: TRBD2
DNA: TGTGCCAGCTCACCGACCGGGACTAGCGGGGGCCATTACACAGATACGCAGTATTTT
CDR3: CASSPTGTSGGHYTDTQYF

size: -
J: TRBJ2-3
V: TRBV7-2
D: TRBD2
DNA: TGTGCCAGCAGCTCCCCCCTTGGAAGCGGGGGAGGAGATACGCAGTATTTT
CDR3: CASSSPLGSGGGDTQYF

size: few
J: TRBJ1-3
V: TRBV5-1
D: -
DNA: TGCGCCAGCAGCCCGGGGACACCAGGGGGAAACACCATATATTTT
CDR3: CASSPGTPGGNTIYF

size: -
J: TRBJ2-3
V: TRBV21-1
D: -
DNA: TGTGCCAGCACCGAAACGATAATAACCGGGACAGGGGTTTTAGATACGCAGTATTTT
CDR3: CASTETIITGTGVLDTQYF

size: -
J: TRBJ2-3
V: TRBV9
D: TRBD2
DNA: TGTGCCAGCAGCGTAGGCCTAGCGGGGGCGCTAAGCACAGATACGCAGTATTTT
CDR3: CASSVGLAGALSTDTQYF

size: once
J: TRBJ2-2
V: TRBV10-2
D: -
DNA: TGCGCCAGCAGTGAGTGGACCGGGGAGCTGTTTTTT
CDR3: CASSEWTGELFF

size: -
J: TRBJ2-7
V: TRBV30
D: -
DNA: TGTGCCTGGAGTAGACTGGGTTGGGAGCAGTACTTC
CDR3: CAWSRLGWEQYF

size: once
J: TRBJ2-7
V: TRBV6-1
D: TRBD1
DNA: TGTGCCAGCAATACCGGGACAGGGTGGGCCTACGAGCAGTACTTC
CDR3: CASNTGTGWAYEQYF

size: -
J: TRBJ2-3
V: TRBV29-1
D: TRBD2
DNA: TGCAGCGTTAACGGGGGGGCCGGCACAGATACGCAGTATTTT
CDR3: CSVNGGAGTDTQYF

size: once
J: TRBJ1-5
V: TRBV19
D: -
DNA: TGTGCCAGTAGGGGGGAGGTCTTCGGGCCCCAGCATTTT
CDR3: CASRGEVFGPQHF

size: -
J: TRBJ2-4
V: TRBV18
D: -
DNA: TGTGCCAGCTCACCACGAGAGGGGTTGAGGGAAAACATTCAGTACTTC
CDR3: CASSPREGLRENIQYF

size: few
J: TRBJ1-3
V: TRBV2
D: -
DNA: TGTGCCAGCAGTGTGGACCCGAGGGGCTCTGGAAACACCATATATTTT
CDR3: CASSVDPRGSGNTIYF

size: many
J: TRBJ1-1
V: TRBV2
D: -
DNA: TGTGCCAGCTCCGAGGGGGGTAGTGCTTTCTTT
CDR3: CASSEGGSAFF

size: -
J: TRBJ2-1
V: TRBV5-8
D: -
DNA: TGTGCCAGCAGCTTGTATGGACTCAGGACCGCTAATGAGCAGTTCTTC
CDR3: CASSLYGLRTANEQFF

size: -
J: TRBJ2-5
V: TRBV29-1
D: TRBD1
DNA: TGCAGCGTACGATTCAGGGGGATCTCGCAAGAGACCCAGTACTTC
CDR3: CSVRFRGISQETQYF

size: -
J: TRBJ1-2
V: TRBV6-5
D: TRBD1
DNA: TGTGCCAGCAGTATGGACAGGGACTATGGCTACACCTTC
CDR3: CASSMDRDYGYTF